This section outlines one T cell receptor beta chain sequence together with its context. The antigen remains unidentified. All donors were healthy HIV-negative adults lacking recent acute infections or vaccinations. These data are taken from a study of shared clonotypes between healthy human individuals. The study, taken as a whole, reports: Donor scarcity curtailed the genetic and exposure-history diversity represented herein.

Genomic DNA per cell subset filled all wells of several immunoSEQ plates. Original handling: Junction-only sequences without quality scores were provided by ImmunoSEQ, so filtering was different. This table comes from immunoSEQ multiplex PCR, and its TCRdb copy is limited to in-frame clones, with some not included. That table is the source of V, J and clone size, and D and trimming were worked out from the DNA. The repertoire holds 470,000 or so clones, with 81% as singletons. CDR1 is GTSNPN, CDR2 SVGIG, per germline (reference sequence). CDR3 length: 13 residues. With 0 bases removed from V and 5 bases from J, the gap between germline ends came to 10 bases.

The rearrangement links TRBV30 to TRBJ2-5; perhaps TRBD2 as D (5 bases). This sequence was found in a woman aged 35 to 49 in good health. Some clones in this sample may be carry-over from other donors' samples. The material sequenced was PBMCs. The CDR3 region is CAWSVGSRETQYF. CDR3 coding DNA: TGTGCCTGGAGTGTAGGGAGTAGGGAGACCCAGTACTTC.